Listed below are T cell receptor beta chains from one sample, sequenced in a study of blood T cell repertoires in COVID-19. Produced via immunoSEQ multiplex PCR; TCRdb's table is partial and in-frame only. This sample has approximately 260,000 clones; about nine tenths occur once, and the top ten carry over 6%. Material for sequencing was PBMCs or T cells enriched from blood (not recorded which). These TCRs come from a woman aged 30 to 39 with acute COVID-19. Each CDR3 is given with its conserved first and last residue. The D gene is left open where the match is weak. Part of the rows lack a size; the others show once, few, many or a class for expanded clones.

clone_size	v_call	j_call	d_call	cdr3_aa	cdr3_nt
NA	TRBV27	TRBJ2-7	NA	CASSALAYSSYEQYF	TGTGCCAGCAGTGCTCTAGCGTATAGCTCCTACGAGCAGTACTTC
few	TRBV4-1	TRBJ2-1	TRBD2	CASSFSGGETEQFF	TGCGCCAGCAGCTTTAGCGGGGGGGAGACTGAGCAGTTCTTC
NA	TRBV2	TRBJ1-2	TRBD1	CASRGTGGQGYTF	TGTGCCAGCAGAGGGACAGGGGGCCAGGGCTACACCTTC
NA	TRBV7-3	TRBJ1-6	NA	CASSLIASSYNSPLHF	TGTGCCAGCAGCTTAATAGCCAGCTCCTATAATTCACCCCTCCACTTT
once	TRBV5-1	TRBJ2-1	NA	CASSLASFGEQFF	TGCGCCAGCAGCTTGGCTTCGTTCGGTGAGCAGTTCTTC
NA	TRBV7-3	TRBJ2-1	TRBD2	CASSGSGGYNEQFF	TGTGCCAGCAGCGGTAGCGGGGGCTACAATGAGCAGTTCTTC
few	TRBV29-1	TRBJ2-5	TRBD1	CSVQGFPGETQYF	TGCAGCGTACAGGGGTTTCCCGGGGAGACCCAGTACTTC
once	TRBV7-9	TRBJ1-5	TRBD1	CASSLTGGAGNQPQHF	TGTGCCAGCAGCTTGACAGGGGGCGCCGGCAATCAGCCCCAGCATTTT
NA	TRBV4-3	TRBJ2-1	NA	CASSQDPGGEQFF	TGCGCCAGCAGCCAAGATCCCGGAGGGGAGCAGTTCTTC
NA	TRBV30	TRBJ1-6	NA	CAWKTRTGSSYNSPLHF	TGTGCCTGGAAAACCCGGACGGGGAGCTCCTATAATTCACCCCTCCACTTT
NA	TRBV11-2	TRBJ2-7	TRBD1	CASSPAGTAITYEQYF	TGTGCCAGCAGTCCCGCCGGGACAGCGATTACCTACGAGCAGTACTTC
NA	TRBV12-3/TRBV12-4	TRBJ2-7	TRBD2	CASSRLAGEQYF	TGTGCCAGCAGCCGACTAGCAGGCGAGCAGTACTTC
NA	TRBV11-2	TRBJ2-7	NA	CASSLSRGSEQYF	TGTGCCAGCAGCTTATCCCGGGGAAGCGAGCAGTACTTC
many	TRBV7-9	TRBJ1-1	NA	CASSLVPGEAFF	TGTGCCAGCAGCTTAGTACCAGGGGAAGCTTTCTTT
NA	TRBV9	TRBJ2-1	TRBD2	CASSVGLGSYNEQFF	TGTGCCAGCAGCGTCGGACTAGGGAGCTACAATGAGCAGTTCTTC
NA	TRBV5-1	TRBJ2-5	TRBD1	CASSPGQGWTQYF	TGCGCCAGCAGCCCGGGACAGGGGTGGACCCAGTACTTC
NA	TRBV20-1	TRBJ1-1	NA	CSASPSTEAFF	TGCAGTGCCTCTCCGAGCACTGAAGCTTTCTTT
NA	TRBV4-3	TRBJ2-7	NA	CASSQSPSRAGVGYEQYF	TGCGCCAGCAGCCAATCGCCGTCGAGAGCGGGTGTTGGCTACGAGCAGTACTTC
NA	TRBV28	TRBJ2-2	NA	CASRPGQNTGELFF	TGTGCCAGCAGACCGGGACAGAACACCGGGGAGCTGTTTTTT
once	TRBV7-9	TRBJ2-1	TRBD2	CASSLARSGGDDEQFF	TGTGCCAGCAGCTTAGCGCGTTCGGGGGGAGACGATGAGCAGTTCTTC
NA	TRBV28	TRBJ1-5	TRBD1	CASSLQGQGYQPQHF	TGTGCCAGCAGTTTACAGGGACAGGGGTATCAGCCCCAGCATTTT
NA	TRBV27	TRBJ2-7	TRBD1	CASSLNVLDRGGSYEQYF	TGTGCCAGCAGTTTAAACGTCCTCGACAGGGGTGGCTCCTACGAGCAGTACTTC
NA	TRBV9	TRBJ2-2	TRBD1	CASSATPGQGASGELFF	TGTGCCAGCAGCGCGACGCCGGGACAGGGGGCATCGGGGGAGCTGTTTTTT
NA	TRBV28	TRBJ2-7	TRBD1	CASSDFSDRAQYF	TGTGCCAGCAGCGACTTCTCGGACAGGGCGCAGTACTTC
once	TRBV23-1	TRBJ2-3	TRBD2	CASSHCSRDRGTSGISTDTQYF	TGCGCCAGCAGTCACTGTAGCCGGGACAGGGGGACTAGCGGGATAAGCACAGATACGCAGTATTTT
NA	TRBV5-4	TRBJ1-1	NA	CASSSATRDTTEAFF	TGTGCCAGCAGCTCAGCAACCCGGGACACCACTGAAGCTTTCTTT